Listed here are 20 T cell receptor beta chains from one sample, sequenced in a study of technical replicates of blood from a few donors. Here immunoSEQ multiplex PCR was the method, and the copy in TCRdb shows in-frame clones only, minus some. The repertoire has around 83,000 clones, approximately 92% of them found once; the top ten carry about 0.4%. Sequencing used T cells isolated from PBMCs. These receptors originate from a human donor in good health. Some clones in this sample may be carry-over from other donors' samples.

V is TRBV29-1 and J is TRBJ1-2; the match to TRBD1 covers 9 bases. Germline CDR1 and CDR2: SQVTM and ANQGSEA. V shed 6 bases and J 6 bases; nucleotides not matched to a gene: 5. This CDR3 is 12 amino acids long. CDR3 in amino acids: CSVEGQGNGYTF. The CDR3 coding sequence is TGCAGCGTGGAGGGACAGGGAAATGGCTACACCTTC.

The CDR3 reads CSVRQGGDTEAFF. In DNA, the CDR3 is TGCAGCGTAAGACAGGGGGGGGACACTGAAGCTTTCTTT. The chain recombines TRBV29-1 with TRBJ1-1; 9 bases are shared with TRBD1. Germline V CDR1 and CDR2: SQVTM, ANQGSEA. This CDR3 is built from 13 residues. Unmatched junction bases numbered 5, after V lost 6 bases and J lost 3 bases.

This chain links TRBV9 with TRBJ1-3; TRBD1 agrees at 9 bases. This CDR3 region has 18 residues. The J segment lost 1 base and the V segment lost 4 bases, leaving 12 bases of the junction unmatched. The germline CDR1 and CDR2 sequences are SGDLS and YYNGEE. DNA of the CDR3: TGTGCCAGCAGCCCACCCACGACAGGGGGGCTATCTGGAAACACCATATATTTT. This encodes CASSPPTTGGLSGNTIYF.

The chain carries TRBV18 and TRBJ2-7; D is possibly TRBD2 (6 bases). Trimming pared 6 bases from V and 1 base from J, leaving 16 bases between. This CDR3 is 15 amino acids long. CDR1 is KGHSH and CDR2 is LQKENI in the germline V gene. CDR3 loop: CASSHPTSRSYEQYF. In nucleotides, the CDR3 is TGTGCCAGCTCCCATCCCACTAGCCGTTCCTACGAGCAGTACTTC.

J is TRBJ2-3 and V is TRBV7-9; D not certain. Germline values: CDR1 SEHNR, CDR2 FQNEAQ (reference sequence). V lost 5 bases, J lost 0 bases, and 15 bases lay in between. The CDR3 runs 16 residues. The CDR3 is CASSQAGTESTDTQYF. Here the CDR3 DNA reads TGTGCCAGCAGCCAAGCAGGCACTGAGAGCACAGATACGCAGTATTTT.

This chain links TRBV4-1 with TRBJ2-1; 13 nucleotides agree with TRBD2. The germline V gene has CDR1 MGHRA and CDR2 YSYEKL. This CDR3 contains 16 residues. Germline trimming cut 5 bases from V and 6 bases from J; bases unmatched to any gene: 7. CDR3: CASSYRLAGGVNEQFF. DNA of the CDR3: TGCGCCAGCAGCTACAGACTAGCGGGAGGTGTCAATGAGCAGTTCTTC.

This chain connects TRBV4-1 to TRBJ2-5; tentative D call: TRBD1 (6 bases). The CDR3 totals 14 residues. Germline V gives CDR1 MGHRA, CDR2 YSYEKL. V was clipped by 3 bases and J by 5 bases, with 13 bases between them. For the CDR3, the DNA is TGCGCCAGCAGCCATTTAGGGGGAAGGGAGACCCAGTACTTC. Translation: CASSHLGGRETQYF.

This clone was detected once. This sequence joins TRBV27 and TRBJ1-2; a weak D match, TRBD1 (5 bases). This CDR3 region has 13 residues. CDR1 and CDR2 (germline): MNHEY, SMNVEV (reference sequence). V dropped 6 bases and J dropped 8 bases, with 16 bases sitting between them. The CDR3 spells CASRGKDKSGYTF. The CDR3 DNA reads TGTGCCAGCAGAGGGAAGGACAAGTCGGGCTACACCTTC.

The chain joins TRBV9 to TRBJ2-7; 9 positions match TRBD1. From germline, CDR1 is SGDLS and CDR2 YYNGEE. There are 15 residues in the CDR3. V shed 4 bases and J 3 bases; nucleotides not matched to a gene: 8. CDR3 in amino acids: CASSPYRGQGYEQYF. CDR3 DNA: TGTGCCAGCAGCCCCTACCGGGGACAGGGCTACGAGCAGTACTTC. The variable domain in full, completed from reference TRBV9 and TRBJ2-7, reads DSGVTQTPKHLITATGQRVTLRCSPRSGDLSVYWYQQSLDQGLQFLIQYYNGEERAKGNILERFSAQQFPDLHSELNLSSLELGDSALYFCASSPYRGQGYEQYFGPGTRLTVT.

This clone was seen once. The chain has TRBV6-1 and TRBJ2-7; D may be TRBD2 (6 bases). CDR1 is MNHNS, CDR2 SASEGT, per germline. The CDR3 runs to 12 residues. V dropped 6 bases and J dropped 0 bases, with 6 bases sitting between them. The CDR3 DNA sequence: TGTGCCAGCAGGGGGGGCTCCTACGAGCAGTACTTC. This gives the protein CASRGGSYEQYF.

In this sample, this clone turned up once. The chain carries TRBV28 and TRBJ2-1; D is unresolved. CDR1 and CDR2 from the germline V gene are MDHEN and SYDVKM. The CDR3 sequence is 16 residues long. V gave up 3 bases and J gave up 0 bases, with 12 bases separating them. CDR3 sequence reads: CASSFKSSSSYNEQFF. CDR3 DNA sequence: TGTGCCAGCAGTTTCAAATCGAGTAGCTCCTACAATGAGCAGTTCTTC.

CDR3 loop: CASSFLGGRDQPQHF. CDR3 coding DNA: TGTGCCAGCAGTTTTCTAGGGGGACGAGATCAGCCCCAGCATTTT. V usage is TRBV27 and J usage is TRBJ1-5; TRBD1 is a possible D gene (6 bases). Trimming shortened V by 3 bases and J by 5 bases, and 14 bases separated the two germline ends. Germline V gene lookup returns CDR1 MNHEY and CDR2 SMNVEV (reference sequence). The CDR3 is 15 amino acids.

The chain combines TRBV25-1 with TRBJ2-6, with 7 bases lining up with TRBD2. The V gene end was trimmed by 8 bases and the J gene end by 1 base; junction bases not matched to a gene: 5. The V gene's germline CDR1 is MGHDK and CDR2 SYGVNS. This CDR3 contains 15 residues. DNA for the CDR3: TGTGCCAGCTCTGGGGGGGGTTCTGGGGCCAACGTCCTGACTTTC. Amino acids: CASSGGGSGANVLTF.

The chain joins TRBV9 to TRBJ1-4; D gene unclear. V lost 0 bases, J lost 7 bases, and 16 bases lay in between. The CDR3 contains 16 residues. Germline-derived CDR1 and CDR2 are SGDLS and YYNGEE. The CDR3 DNA reads as TGTGCCAGCAGCGTAGCTGTTGGGGAGGCTTCTGAAAAACTGTTTTTT. Translation: CASSVAVGEASEKLFF. Variable domain in full (rest from reference TRBV9 and TRBJ1-4): DSGVTQTPKHLITATGQRVTLRCSPRSGDLSVYWYQQSLDQGLQFLIQYYNGEERAKGNILERFSAQQFPDLHSELNLSSLELGDSALYFCASSVAVGEASEKLFFGSGTQLSVL.

The chain uses TRBV18 and TRBJ2-3; 10 bases align to TRBD1. CDR3 size: 16 residues. The germline V gene encodes CDR1 KGHSH and CDR2 LQKENI. With V trimmed by 2 bases and J by 2 bases, 4 bases remained unmatched. Here the CDR3 reads CASSPGTGAPTDTQYF. CDR3 sequence (DNA): TGTGCCAGCTCACCAGGGACAGGGGCCCCCACAGATACGCAGTATTTT.

In this sample, this clone turned up a few times. This chain connects TRBV29-1 to TRBJ1-1; D gene ambiguous. The CDR3 covers 13 residues. Germline-derived CDR1 and CDR2 are SQVTM and ANQGSEA. The V end lost 4 bases, the J end lost 0 bases, and 9 bases lay between the germline ends. The CDR3 sequence is CSVASQMNTEAFF. CDR3 nucleotides: TGCAGCGTTGCCTCACAGATGAACACTGAAGCTTTCTTT.

Here the CDR3 reads CASSPVTSNEQFF. The CDR3 DNA sequence: TGTGCCAGCTCACCGGTCACTTCCAATGAGCAGTTCTTC. The V and J genes are TRBV18 and TRBJ2-1, with D unclear. The CDR3 runs to 13 residues. Trimming shortened V by 3 bases and J by 6 bases, and 9 bases separated the two germline ends. Germline V gene sequence: CDR1 KGHSH, CDR2 LQKENI.

As for this clone: A read error may produce the germline difference seen at one junction end. The rearrangement links TRBV28 to TRBJ2-2, with 10 nucleotides matching TRBD1. Germline V CDR1 and CDR2: MDHEN, SYDVKM. The CDR3 consists of 14 residues. The CDR3 spells CARLGQGNSGELFF. CDR3 DNA sequence: TGTGCCAGATTGGGACAGGGGAACTCCGGGGAGCTGTTTTTT.

This chain links TRBV5-1 with TRBJ2-1; D gene uncertain. V was shortened by 0 bases and J by 0 bases, with 7 bases between the two germline ends. CDR3 length equals 15 residues. Looked up from germline, CDR1 is SGHRS and CDR2 is YFSETQ. CDR3: CASSLDSNSYNEQFF. The CDR3, as DNA: TGCGCCAGCAGCTTGGACAGCAACTCCTACAATGAGCAGTTCTTC.

This clone was found once. V usage is TRBV5-6 and J usage is TRBJ2-7; a possible D gene is TRBD2 (5 bases). Germline CDR1 SGHDT, CDR2 YYEEEE. The ends were cut back, 0 bases at V and 0 bases at J, with 7 bases in the middle. This CDR3 is built from 14 residues. The CDR3 loop is CASSLGERSYEQYF. In DNA form, the CDR3 reads TGTGCCAGCAGCTTGGGGGAGCGCTCCTACGAGCAGTACTTC.